This TCR beta chain was documented in a study of response to subunit inactivated influenza vaccine. TCRdb redid the calling of the RT-PCR reads with MiXCR, one entry per CDR3 protein. The repertoire holds roughly 630,000 distinct CDR3 sequences, with 14% as singletons. This clonotype was seen a few times. Antigen: not known. Study-wide points: A suggestion made by the authors is that each seasonal influenza vaccination recruits few new T cells.

V lost 2 bases and J 8 bases, leaving 9 bases between the germline ends. Per the germline V gene, CDR1 is MNHEY and CDR2 is SVGAGI. This CDR3 is built from 13 residues. The starting material was PBMCs from blood, obtained roughly 15 days before vaccination. The clonotype comes from a man aged 45-65 years who received an inactivated influenza vaccine. The chain recombines TRBV6-5 with TRBJ1-4; no reliable D call. For the CDR3, the DNA is TGTGCCAGCAGTTACGGCTCCCGAGAAAAACTGTTTTTT. Protein: CASSYGSREKLFF.